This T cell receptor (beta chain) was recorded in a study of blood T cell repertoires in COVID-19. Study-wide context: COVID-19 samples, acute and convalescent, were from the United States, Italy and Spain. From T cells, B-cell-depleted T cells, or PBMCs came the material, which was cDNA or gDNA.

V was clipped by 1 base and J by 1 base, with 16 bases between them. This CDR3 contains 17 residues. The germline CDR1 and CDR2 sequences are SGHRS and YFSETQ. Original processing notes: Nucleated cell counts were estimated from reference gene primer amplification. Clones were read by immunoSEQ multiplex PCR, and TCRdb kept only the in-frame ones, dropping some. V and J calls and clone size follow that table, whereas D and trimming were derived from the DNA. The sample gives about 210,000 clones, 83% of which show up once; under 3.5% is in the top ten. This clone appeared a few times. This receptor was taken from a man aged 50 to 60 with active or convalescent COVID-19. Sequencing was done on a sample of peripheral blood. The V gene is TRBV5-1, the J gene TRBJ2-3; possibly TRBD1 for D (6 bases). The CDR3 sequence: CASSLRLQGRGTDTQYF. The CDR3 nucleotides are TGCGCCAGCAGCTTGAGACTACAGGGAAGGGGCACAGATACGCAGTATTTT.